The 13 T cell receptor beta chains reported below all come from one sample, sequenced in a study of identical twins. One entry per CDR3 protein, called by TCRdb with MiXCR from the 5' RACE reads. The data contain about 210,000 distinct CDR3 sequences, over 8% of them singletons. The sample comprised memory (CD45RO+) T cells sorted from blood. Receptor source: a woman in her late teens or twenties in good health.

This chain connects TRBV12-3 or TRBV12-4 to TRBJ2-1, with D maybe TRBD2 (7 bases). The germline V and J ends were trimmed by 1 base and 15 bases, with 10 bases remaining between them. The CDR3 consists of 11 residues. CDR3 region: CASSLVGGRFF. The CDR3 region has the DNA TGTGCCAGCAGTTTAGTGGGGGGGCGGTTCTTC.

V is TRBV18 and J is TRBJ2-1; 9 bases are a match to TRBD1. Germline assignment: CDR1 KGHSH and CDR2 LQKENI. The V gene end was trimmed by 1 base and the J gene end by 7 bases; junction bases not matched to a gene: 8. This CDR3 spans 16 amino acids. Here the CDR3 DNA reads TGTGCCAGCTCACCACTAGGGACAGGGAGTGGTAATGAGCAGTTCTTC. Its translation: CASSPLGTGSGNEQFF.

The DNA for the CDR3 is TGCGCCAGCAGAAGACTAGCGGGAGGCACAGATACGCAGTATTTT. Translating it yields CASRRLAGGTDTQYF. The chain has TRBV5-1 and TRBJ2-3; 12 bases line up with TRBD2. Germline V gene lookup returns CDR1 SGHRS and CDR2 YFSETQ. CDR3 length: 15 residues. After removal of 5 bases from V and 1 base from J, the junction contained 2 bases not matched to a gene.

The chain couples TRBV25-1 to TRBJ2-5; TRBD2 might be the D (6 bases). Trimming pared 9 bases from V and 4 bases from J, leaving 15 bases between. The CDR3 spans 13 residues. Germline V gene lookup returns CDR1 MGHDK and CDR2 SYGVNS. Here the CDR3 DNA reads TGTGCCAGTTGCCCTTCCGGGAGAGAGACCCAGTACTTC. Its translation: CASCPSGRETQYF.

The V gene is TRBV29-1, the J gene TRBJ1-1; the D is unclear. The CDR3 has 13 amino acids. Per the germline V gene, CDR1 is SQVTM and CDR2 is ANQGSEA. The V and J ends lost 8 bases and 4 bases respectively, with 17 bases between them. The CDR3 DNA is TGCAGCACCCGGACTGAGGGAGGCACTGAAGCTTTCTTT. This sequence encodes CSTRTEGGTEAFF.

The V gene is TRBV12-3 or TRBV12-4, the J gene TRBJ1-1; 9 positions match TRBD1. This CDR3 spans 14 amino acids. The V and J ends lost 6 bases and 0 bases, in that order; junction bases with no gene match: 2. In DNA form, the CDR3 reads TGTGCCAGCAGCTGGGACAGGGTGAACACTGAAGCTTTCTTT. Translation gives CASSWDRVNTEAFF.

This clonotype was observed a few times. The V call is TRBV10-3, the J call TRBJ1-2, with D possibly TRBD1 on 5 matching bases. Germline values: CDR1 ENHRY, CDR2 SYGVKD. V lost 6 bases and J lost 8, with 13 bases in between. The CDR3 runs 12 residues. CDR3 in amino acids: CAIRGDLRGYTF. DNA of the CDR3: TGTGCCATCAGGGGGGACCTCCGGGGCTACACCTTC.

In its sample, this clonotype was seen a few times. The chain is built from TRBV15 and TRBJ2-7; 7 nucleotides align to TRBD2. V dropped 5 bases and J dropped 4; count of bases not matched to a gene: 11. Germline CDR1 is LNHNV and CDR2 is YYDKDF (reference sequence). This CDR3 is built from 15 residues. CDR3 nucleotides: TGTGCCACCAGCGGAGGACTAGAAGGAAGGTACGAGCAGTACTTC. As protein: CATSGGLEGRYEQYF.

This clonotype was picked up a small number of times. J is TRBJ1-2 and V is TRBV2; 7 bases map to TRBD1. CDR3 length: 13 amino acids. Germline lookup yields CDR1 SNHLY and CDR2 FYNNEI. The V segment lost 5 bases and the J segment 7 bases; nucleotides outside the gene matches: 7. CDR3 sequence (DNA): TGTGCCAGCAGTATAGCAGGGGGTGCTGGCTACACCTTC. Protein sequence: CASSIAGGAGYTF.

This clonotype was counted many times. The rearrangement joins TRBV12-3 or TRBV12-4 to TRBJ2-3, with D uncertain. This CDR3 region has 13 residues. V lost 1 base, J lost 8 bases, and 10 bases lay in between. The CDR3 loop is CASSLGVPGTQYF. Written as DNA, the CDR3 is TGTGCCAGCAGTTTAGGGGTCCCGGGTACGCAGTATTTT.

This chain connects TRBV3-1 to TRBJ2-5; D is possibly TRBD1 (6 bases). This CDR3 region has 15 residues. The germline V and J ends were trimmed by 5 bases and 3 bases, with 16 bases remaining between them. Germline V gene sequence: CDR1 LGHDT, CDR2 YNNKEL (reference sequence). Here the CDR3 DNA reads TGTGCCAGCAGCGTTCGTGGGGGCCTCAAAGAGACCCAGTACTTC. This gives the protein CASSVRGGLKETQYF.

This clonotype was seen only a few times. V is TRBV5-1 and J is TRBJ1-2; D is undetermined. This CDR3 has 13 residues. Germline CDR1 reads SGHRS; CDR2 reads YFSETQ. Trimming stripped 3 bases from V and 0 bases from J, with 6 bases between. The CDR3 protein is CASSSTANYGYTF. As DNA, the CDR3 is TGCGCCAGCAGCTCTACAGCTAACTATGGCTACACCTTC.

The chain recombines TRBV12-3 or TRBV12-4 with TRBJ2-5; TRBD1 agrees at 9 bases. This CDR3 has 14 residues. V gave up 6 bases and J gave up 2 bases; unmatched junction bases: 4. CDR3 nucleotides: TGTGCCAGCAGCACGACAGGGGGGCAAGAGACCCAGTACTTC. This sequence encodes CASSTTGGQETQYF.